This T cell receptor (beta chain) was obtained from a study of blood T cell repertoires in COVID-19 (dated by TCRdb to about 2020). Background on the whole study: Samples covering the acute and convalescent phases of COVID-19 were provided by collaborators in the United States, Italy and Spain. Samples were obtained from the ongoing ImmuneRACE study (first 160 participants) and from some 1,300 subjects provided by 6 global collaborators. Where available, HLA class I and class II types were obtained from metadata supplied by the sample provider rather than from assay-based typing. Subjects who had been exposed to COVID-19, were actively infected with it, or had recovered from it provided the deeply sampled blood TCRbeta repertoires that made up the dataset. A freely available public database, intended as a resource for researchers studying the immune response to SARS-CoV-2, is where the repertoires were released. Nearly every sample came with metadata listing a de-identified subject ID, COVID-19 status, age in years and sex. The material from the prospective study consisted of cDNA or gDNA derived from T cells, B-cell-depleted T cells, or PBMCs.

As regards this clone: The specificity of this receptor is unknown. Base qualities are not recorded, but no much larger clone differs from it by a single base.

The immunoSEQ Assay, a bias-controlled multiplex PCR, was used to amplify TCRbeta CDR3 regions from genomic DNA. From the authors' description of their analysis: The number of nucleated cells in each sample was estimated by amplification of reference gene primers within the assay. To quantify the absolute abundance of each unique TCRbeta CDR3 rearrangement, sequence reads were collapsed and filtered. For each sample, productive Simpson clonality was calculated as the square root of Simpson's diversity index over productive rearrangements. TCRdb's version of the immuneACCESS table is confined to in-frame rearrangements and falls short of the full clone set. An unresolved V gene accounts for under half of the shortfall where checked; the remainder is of unknown origin. V, J and clone size are those of that table, while D and trimming were read from the DNA. This sample has more than 250,000 clones in its table, and 70% to 90% of those were observed once. In total, the top ten clones hold 3.5% to 5.5% of the sample.

The paper's findings and limits, for the study overall: Clinical and demographic metadata were provided uncurated, with the amount varying by source and participant.

CDR1 is given as LNHDA and CDR2 as SQIVND, both from the germline V gene (reference sequence). The trim is 2 bases for V and 5 bases for J, with a gap of 15 bases between the germline ends. Taken from cysteine to phenylalanine, the CDR3 has 15 residues. Solely the CDR3 DNA is kept, with 45 bases framed from the first base. Another Seattle source contributed samples from volunteer blood donors who had recovered from COVID-19. Whole blood was collected in K2EDTA tubes by collaborating institutions according to the institutions' own protocols. For TCRbeta analysis, collaborators shipped samples as frozen whole blood, isolated PBMCs, or DNA extracted from either of those sample types.

The chain is encoded by TRBV19 joined to TRBJ1-1, with a tentative D gene TRBD1 over 6 matching bases. The clonotype was recovered from a man between 60 and 70 years old who had recovered from COVID-19. The material sequenced was peripheral blood. The DNA is as follows: TGTGCCAGTAGTATAATGGTGGGGGCGCCGACTGAAGCTTTCTTT. This codes for CASSIMVGAPTEAFF.